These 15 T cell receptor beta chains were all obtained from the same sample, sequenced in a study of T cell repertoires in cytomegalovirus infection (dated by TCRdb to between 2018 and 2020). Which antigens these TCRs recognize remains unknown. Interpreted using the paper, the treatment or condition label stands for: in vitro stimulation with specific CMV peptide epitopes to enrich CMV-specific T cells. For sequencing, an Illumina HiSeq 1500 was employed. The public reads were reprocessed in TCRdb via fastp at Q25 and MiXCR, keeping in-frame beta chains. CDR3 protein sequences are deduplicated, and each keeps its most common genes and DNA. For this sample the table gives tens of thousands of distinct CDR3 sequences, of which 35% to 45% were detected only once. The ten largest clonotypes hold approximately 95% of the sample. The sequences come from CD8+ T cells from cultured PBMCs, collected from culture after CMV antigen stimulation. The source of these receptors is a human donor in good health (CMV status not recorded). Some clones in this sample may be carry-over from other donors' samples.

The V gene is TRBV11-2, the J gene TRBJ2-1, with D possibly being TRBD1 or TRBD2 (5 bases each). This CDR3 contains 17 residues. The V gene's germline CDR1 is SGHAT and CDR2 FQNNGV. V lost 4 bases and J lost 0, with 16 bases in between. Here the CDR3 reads CASSSPRGLSSYNEQFF. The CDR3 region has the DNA TGTGCCAGCAGCTCGCCCCGGGGCCTGAGCTCCTACAATGAGCAGTTCTTC.

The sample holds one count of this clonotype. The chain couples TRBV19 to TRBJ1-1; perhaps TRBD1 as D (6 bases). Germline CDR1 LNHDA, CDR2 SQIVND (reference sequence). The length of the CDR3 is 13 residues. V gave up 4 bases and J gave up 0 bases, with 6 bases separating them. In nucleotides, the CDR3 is TGTGCCAGTAGTACAGGGGTGAACACTGAAGCTTTCTTT. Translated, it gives CASSTGVNTEAFF.

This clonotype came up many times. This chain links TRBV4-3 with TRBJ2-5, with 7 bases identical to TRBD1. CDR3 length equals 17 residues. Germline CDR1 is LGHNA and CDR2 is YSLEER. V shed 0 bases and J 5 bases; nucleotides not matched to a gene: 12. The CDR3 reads CASSQEGRQGNVETQYF. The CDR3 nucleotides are TGCGCCAGCAGCCAAGAAGGCCGACAGGGAAACGTGGAGACCCAGTACTTC.

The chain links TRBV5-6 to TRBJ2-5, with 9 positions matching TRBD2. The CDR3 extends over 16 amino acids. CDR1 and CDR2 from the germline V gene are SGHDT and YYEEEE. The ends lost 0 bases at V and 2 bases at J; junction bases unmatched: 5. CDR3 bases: TGTGCCAGCAGCTTGGGTGCCAGCGGGGGGCAAGAGACCCAGTACTTC. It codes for CASSLGASGGQETQYF.

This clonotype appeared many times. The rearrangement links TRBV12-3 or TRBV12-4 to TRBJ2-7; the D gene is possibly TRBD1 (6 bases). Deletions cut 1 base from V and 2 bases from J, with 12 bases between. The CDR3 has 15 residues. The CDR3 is CASSLEPGAPYEQYF. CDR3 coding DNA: TGTGCCAGCAGTTTAGAGCCAGGGGCCCCCTACGAGCAGTACTTC.

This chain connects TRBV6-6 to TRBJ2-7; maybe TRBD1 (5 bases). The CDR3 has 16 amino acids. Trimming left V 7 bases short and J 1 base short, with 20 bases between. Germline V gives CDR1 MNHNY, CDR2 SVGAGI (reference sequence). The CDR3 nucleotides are TGTGCCAGCATTTTACGCCCCGGACAAGGATCCTACGAGCAGTACTTC. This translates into CASILRPGQGSYEQYF.

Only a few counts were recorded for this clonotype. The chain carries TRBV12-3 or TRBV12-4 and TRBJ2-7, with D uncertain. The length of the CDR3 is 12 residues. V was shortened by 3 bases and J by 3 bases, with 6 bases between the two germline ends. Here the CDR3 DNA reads TGTGCCAGCAGTTTTTCAAACTACGAGCAGTACTTC. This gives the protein CASSFSNYEQYF.

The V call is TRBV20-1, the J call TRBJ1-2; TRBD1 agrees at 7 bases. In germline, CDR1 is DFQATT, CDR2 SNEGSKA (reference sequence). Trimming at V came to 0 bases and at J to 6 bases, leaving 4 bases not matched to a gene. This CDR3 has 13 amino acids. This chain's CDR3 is CSARDLRGNGYTF. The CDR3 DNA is TGCAGTGCTAGAGATCTCAGGGGGAATGGCTACACCTTC.

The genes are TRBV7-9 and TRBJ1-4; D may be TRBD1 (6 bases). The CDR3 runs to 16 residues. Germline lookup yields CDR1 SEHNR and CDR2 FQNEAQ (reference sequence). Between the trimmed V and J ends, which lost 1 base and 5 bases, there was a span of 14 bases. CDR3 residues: CASSLVPGAENEKLFF. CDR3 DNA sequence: TGTGCCAGCAGCTTAGTTCCAGGGGCGGAGAATGAAAAACTGTTTTTT.

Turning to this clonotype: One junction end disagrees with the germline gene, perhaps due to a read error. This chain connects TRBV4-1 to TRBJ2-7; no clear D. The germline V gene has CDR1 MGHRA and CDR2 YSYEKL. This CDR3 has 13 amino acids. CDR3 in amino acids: CASSQDILEPPNF. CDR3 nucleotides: TGCGCCAGCAGCCAAGATATCCTCGAGCCGCCGAACTTC.

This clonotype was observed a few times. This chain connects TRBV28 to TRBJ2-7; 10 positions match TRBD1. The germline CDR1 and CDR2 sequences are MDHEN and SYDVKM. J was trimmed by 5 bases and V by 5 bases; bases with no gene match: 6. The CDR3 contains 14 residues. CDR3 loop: CASSAPTGGDEQYF. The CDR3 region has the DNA TGTGCCAGCAGTGCCCCGACAGGGGGCGACGAGCAGTACTTC. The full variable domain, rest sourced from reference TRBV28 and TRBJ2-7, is DVKVTQSSRYLVKRTGEKVFLECVQDMDHENMFWYRQDPGLGLRLIYFSYDVKMKEKGDIPEGYSVSREKKERFSLILESASTNQTSMYLCASSAPTGGDEQYFGPGTRLTVT.

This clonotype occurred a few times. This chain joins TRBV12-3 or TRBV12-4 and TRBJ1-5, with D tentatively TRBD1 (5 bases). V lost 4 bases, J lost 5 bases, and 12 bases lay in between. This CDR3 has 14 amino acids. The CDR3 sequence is CASSWGVGDQPQHF. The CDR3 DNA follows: TGTGCCAGCAGTTGGGGCGTAGGGGATCAGCCCCAGCATTTT.

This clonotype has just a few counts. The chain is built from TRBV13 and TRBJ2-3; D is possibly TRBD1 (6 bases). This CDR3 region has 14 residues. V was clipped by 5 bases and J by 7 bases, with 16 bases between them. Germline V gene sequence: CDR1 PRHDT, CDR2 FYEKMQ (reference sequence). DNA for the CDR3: TGTGCCAGCAGCCTTAGACAGGTTCATCATACGCAGTATTTT. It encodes CASSLRQVHHTQYF.

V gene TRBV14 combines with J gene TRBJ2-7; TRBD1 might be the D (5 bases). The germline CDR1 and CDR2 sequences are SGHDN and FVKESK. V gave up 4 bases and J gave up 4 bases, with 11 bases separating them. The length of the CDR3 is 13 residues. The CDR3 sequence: CASSPPGYYEQYF. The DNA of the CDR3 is TGTGCCAGCAGCCCCCCAGGGTATTACGAGCAGTACTTC.

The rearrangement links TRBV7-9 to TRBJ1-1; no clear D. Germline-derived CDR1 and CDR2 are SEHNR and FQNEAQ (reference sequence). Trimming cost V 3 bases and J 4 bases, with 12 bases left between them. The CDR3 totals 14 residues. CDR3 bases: TGTGCCAGCAGCTTGGAGGGTAAGAGCACTGAAGCTTTCTTT. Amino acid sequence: CASSLEGKSTEAFF.